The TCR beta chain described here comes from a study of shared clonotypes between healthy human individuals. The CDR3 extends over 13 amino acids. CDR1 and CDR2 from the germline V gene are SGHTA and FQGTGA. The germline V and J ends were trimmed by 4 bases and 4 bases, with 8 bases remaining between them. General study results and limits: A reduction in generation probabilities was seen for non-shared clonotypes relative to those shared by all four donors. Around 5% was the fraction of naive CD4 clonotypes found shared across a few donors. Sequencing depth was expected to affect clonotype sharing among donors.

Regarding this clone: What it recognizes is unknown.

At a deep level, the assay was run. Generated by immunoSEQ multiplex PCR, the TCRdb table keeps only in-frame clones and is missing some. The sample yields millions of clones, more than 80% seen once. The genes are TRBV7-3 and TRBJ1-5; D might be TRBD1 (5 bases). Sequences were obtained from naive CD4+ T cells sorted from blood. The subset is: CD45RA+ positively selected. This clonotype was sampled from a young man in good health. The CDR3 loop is CASSSSGNQPQHF. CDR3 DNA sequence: TGTGCCAGCAGCTCCTCAGGGAATCAGCCCCAGCATTTT.